The text below deals with one T cell receptor (beta chain). The sample comes from a study of blood T cells in healthy people across ages. A J-beta primer mix and a sample-barcoded 5' primer were used in a second PCR of about 7 to 11 cycles. TCRdb reprocessed the 5' RACE reads via MiXCR and lists one record per CDR3 protein. The data contain about 670,000 distinct CDR3 sequences, over 40% of them singletons. The CDR3 totals 13 residues. Germline values: CDR1 SGHTA, CDR2 FQGTGA. V lost 2 bases and J lost 8, with 12 bases in between. The chain combines TRBV7-3 with TRBJ1-2; the D is unclear. The source material was blood. This clonotype originated in an elderly woman in good health. The DNA for the CDR3 is TGTGCCAGCAGCTTAGGAGGGTACTTGGGCTACACCTTC. It yields the protein CASSLGGYLGYTF.